This TCR beta chain was obtained from a study of metastatic and nonmetastatic thyroid tumors. Study-wide context: Across blood and tumor or nodule tissue, repertoires from malignant and benign thyroid patients were compared with one another.

J gave up 6 bases and V 1 base, and 5 bases lay outside the gene matches. The CDR3 loop spans 15 amino acids. In germline, CDR1 is SGHAT, CDR2 FQNNGV. About this clone: Its specificity is not known.

Among the patients, none had received any treatment before thyroid surgery. Study findings and constraints: Significantly greater TCR beta diversity was reportedly found in malignant thyroid tumors than in benign nodules (in blood and tumor).

The authors' processing: A distant-metastasis classifier for papillary thyroid cancer was built using CDR3 differences across clinicopathological groups. TCRdb re-called clones from the PCR reads using MiXCR. TCRdb's processing, not the authors' own work, is the source of the V and J calls. The data hold under 25,000 clones, with roughly 25% observed a single time. V usage is TRBV11-2 and J usage is TRBJ2-3; 9 bases line up with TRBD2. The sample taken for sequencing was blood. This clonotype was obtained from a male donor with papillary thyroid cancer or a benign thyroid nodule (not recorded which). Some clones in this sample may be carry-over from other donors' samples. CDR3 nucleotide sequence: TGTGCCAGCAGCTTAGTAGCGGGAGCGGTTGATACGCAGTATTTT. Translation gives CASSLVAGAVDTQYF.